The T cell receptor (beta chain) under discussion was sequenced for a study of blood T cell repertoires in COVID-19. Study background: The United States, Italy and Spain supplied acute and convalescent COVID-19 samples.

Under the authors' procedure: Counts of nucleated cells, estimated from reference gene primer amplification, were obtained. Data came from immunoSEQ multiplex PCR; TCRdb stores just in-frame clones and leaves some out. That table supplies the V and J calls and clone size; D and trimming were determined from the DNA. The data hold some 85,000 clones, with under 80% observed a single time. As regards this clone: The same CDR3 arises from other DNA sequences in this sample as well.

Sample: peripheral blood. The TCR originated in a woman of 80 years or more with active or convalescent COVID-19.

The CDR3 loop is CASSLSGASGNTIYF. CDR3 coding DNA: TGTGCCAGCAGTTTATCGGGAGCCTCTGGAAACACCATATATTTT. V is TRBV27 and J is TRBJ1-3, with unresolved D. The V gene's germline CDR1 is MNHEY and CDR2 SMNVEV (reference sequence). The CDR3 spans 15 residues. V was trimmed by 0 bases and J by 0 bases, leaving 6 bases between them.